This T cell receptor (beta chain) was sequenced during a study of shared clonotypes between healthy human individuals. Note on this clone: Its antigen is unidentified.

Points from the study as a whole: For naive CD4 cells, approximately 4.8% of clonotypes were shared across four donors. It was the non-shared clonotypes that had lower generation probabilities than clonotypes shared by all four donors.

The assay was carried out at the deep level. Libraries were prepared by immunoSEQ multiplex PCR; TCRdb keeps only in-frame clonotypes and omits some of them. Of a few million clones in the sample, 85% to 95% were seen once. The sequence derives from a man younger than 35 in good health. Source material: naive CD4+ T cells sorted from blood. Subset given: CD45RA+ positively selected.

CDR3 sequence reads: CASSQILRTEAFF. In DNA, the CDR3 is TGTGCCAGCAGCCAAATTCTACGGACTGAAGCTTTCTTT. The chain employs TRBV14 and TRBJ1-1; unclear D gene. V was cut by 2 bases and J by 5 bases, with 9 bases left in between. The germline gives CDR1 SGHDN, CDR2 FVKESK. The CDR3 totals 13 residues.